One and the same sample provided the 8 T cell receptor beta chains below, sequenced in a study of T cell changes during pregnancy in multiple sclerosis. Measured with immunoSEQ multiplex PCR; TCRdb has only the in-frame clones, and not every one. The table shows tens of thousands of clones, with 80% to 95% occurring only once. The material sequenced was peripheral blood. These receptors were obtained from a female donor with multiple sclerosis, enrolled in a pregnancy study.

The chain has TRBV27 and TRBJ2-5; D might be TRBD1 (6 bases). V gave up 3 bases and J gave up 4 bases, with 9 bases separating them. Germline V lookup: CDR1 MNHEY, CDR2 SMNVEV (reference sequence). The CDR3 loop spans 13 amino acids. Here the CDR3 reads CASSFVRGETQYF. The CDR3 nucleotides are TGTGCCAGCAGTTTCGTCAGGGGAGAGACCCAGTACTTC.

The chain uses TRBV30 and TRBJ1-4; TRBD1 agrees at 9 bases. The CDR3 is 14 residues long. V was pared by 3 bases and J by 8 bases, with 7 bases of the junction left unmatched. Germline CDR1 reads GTSNPN; CDR2 reads SVGIG (reference sequence). The CDR3 reads CAWRETGGGEKLFF. The CDR3 region has the DNA TGTGCCTGGAGGGAGACAGGGGGTGGGGAAAAACTGTTTTTT.

J is TRBJ1-1 and V is TRBV4-2; no firm D call. CDR3 size: 11 residues. Trimming shortened V by 1 base and J by 8 bases, and 5 bases separated the two germline ends. The germline V gene has CDR1 LGHNA and CDR2 YNFKEQ. The CDR3: CASSQGGEAFF. CDR3 DNA sequence: TGTGCCAGCAGCCAAGGGGGAGAAGCTTTCTTT.

The chain links TRBV19 to TRBJ1-1, with a tentative D call TRBD1 (6 bases). The CDR3 totals 15 residues. Germline loops: CDR1 LNHDA, CDR2 SQIVND (reference sequence). The germline V and J ends were trimmed by 2 bases and 1 base, with 11 bases remaining between them. The CDR3 region has the DNA TGTGCCAGTAGTATATCAGGGGCCTCGAACACTGAAGCTTTCTTT. This gives the protein CASSISGASNTEAFF. The full variable domain, in which reference TRBV19 and TRBJ1-1 provide the parts outside the CDR3, is DGGITQSPKYLFRKEGQNVTLSCEQNLNHDAMYWYRQDPGQGLRLIYYSQIVNDFQKGDIAEGYSVSREKKESFPLTVTSAQKNPTAFYLCASSISGASNTEAFFGQGTRLTVV.

The chain links TRBV7-9 to TRBJ1-1; D is uncertain. CDR1 and CDR2 from the germline V gene are SEHNR and FQNEAQ (reference sequence). The CDR3 extends over 13 amino acids. V was pared by 8 bases and J by 1 base, with 11 bases between. The CDR3 region is CASLGEGNTEAFF. CDR3 DNA: TGTGCCAGCTTAGGCGAGGGGAACACTGAAGCTTTCTTT.

The chain employs TRBV9 and TRBJ2-5, with D possibly TRBD2 on 6 matching bases. Germline assignment: CDR1 SGDLS and CDR2 YYNGEE. Trimming removed 2 bases from V and 2 bases from J, with 10 bases in between. CDR3 size: 14 residues. The CDR3 loop is CASSVSGVQETQYF. Written as DNA, the CDR3 is TGTGCCAGCAGCGTTAGCGGAGTACAAGAGACCCAGTACTTC.

The V and J genes are TRBV11-2 and TRBJ1-2, with TRBD1 matching 8 bases. CDR1 is SGHAT and CDR2 is FQNNGV in the germline V gene. The V gene end was trimmed by 2 bases and the J gene end by 7 bases; junction bases not matched to a gene: 6. This CDR3 spans 14 amino acids. In nucleotides, the CDR3 is TGTGCCAGCAGCTTATATCAGGGGGCGGGTGGCTACACCTTC. This sequence encodes CASSLYQGAGGYTF.

The J gene is TRBJ2-7, the V gene TRBV30; no definite D call. This CDR3 has 11 residues. The germline gives CDR1 GTSNPN, CDR2 SVGIG (reference sequence). V lost 4 bases, J lost 3 bases, and 7 bases lay in between. The CDR3 DNA reads TGTGCCTGGAAAGGTGACTACGAGCAGTACTTC. This gives the protein CAWKGDYEQYF.